These 21 T cell receptor beta chains originate from one sample sequenced in a study of blood T cell repertoires in COVID-19 (dated by TCRdb to about 2020). The library was obtained by the immunoSEQ multiplex PCR assay. TCRdb re-hosts the immuneACCESS table, in-frame sequences only. Its copies lack some clones; in the studies checked, an unresolved V gene accounts for under half of them, and the cause for the rest is not known. The sample profile shows approximately 160,000 clones; 70% to 90% of them were found once. The ten biggest clones cover about a tenth of the sample. The sample consisted of peripheral blood. These receptors all come from a human donor in a cohort sampled during active COVID-19.

The V and J genes are TRBV7-9 and TRBJ2-5; 9 bases line up with TRBD2. V was pared by 6 bases and J by 5 bases, with 10 bases of the junction left unmatched. The CDR3 consists of 15 residues. CDR1 is SEHNR and CDR2 is FQNEAQ in the germline V gene (reference sequence). CDR3: CASRHSAGGAETQYF. The CDR3 DNA reads as TGTGCCAGCAGACACTCGGCGGGGGGGGCCGAGACCCAGTACTTC.

The CDR3 DNA reads as TGTGCCAGCAGTTCCCGGACTAGCGGGAAAATCTACGAGCAGTACTTC. It codes for CASSSRTSGKIYEQYF. V gene TRBV27 combines with J gene TRBJ2-7; TRBD2 aligns across 12 bases. The CDR3 spans 16 residues. J was trimmed by 3 bases and V by 4 bases; bases with no gene match: 7. Germline-derived CDR1 and CDR2 are MNHEY and SMNVEV (reference sequence).

CDR3 nucleotides: TGTGCCAGCAGCTCGAACAGGGAAATCTACGAGCAGTACTTC. This encodes CASSSNREIYEQYF. V is TRBV11-2 and J is TRBJ2-7, with D tentatively TRBD1 (6 bases). This CDR3 is 14 amino acids long. V dropped 4 bases and J dropped 3 bases, with 13 bases sitting between them. The germline V gene has CDR1 SGHAT and CDR2 FQNNGV.

This clone was counted many times. The chain combines TRBV9 with TRBJ2-7; D unclear. Germline CDR1 reads SGDLS; CDR2 reads YYNGEE. Trimming stripped 0 bases from V and 6 bases from J, with 16 bases between. The CDR3 contains 15 residues. Here the CDR3 reads CASSVGADPGSEQYF. The CDR3 nucleotides are TGTGCCAGCAGCGTAGGCGCAGACCCAGGATCCGAGCAGTACTTC.

This chain joins TRBV11-2 and TRBJ2-3; D call uncertain. CDR1 is SGHAT, CDR2 FQNNGV, per germline. This CDR3 contains 14 residues. Trimming removed 3 bases at V and 3 bases at J, with 10 bases between. The CDR3 sequence: CASSFHPGTDTQYF. DNA for the CDR3: TGTGCCAGCAGCTTTCACCCAGGTACAGATACGCAGTATTTT.

This chain joins TRBV4-1 and TRBJ1-6, with 8 bases fitting TRBD1. The trim removed 4 bases at V and 9 bases at J, leaving 5 bases unmatched. CDR3 length: 14 residues. Germline lookup yields CDR1 MGHRA and CDR2 YSYEKL. The CDR3 DNA follows: TGCGCCAGCAGCCTACAGGGGGAAACTTCACCCCTCCACTTT. This codes for CASSLQGETSPLHF.

The V gene is TRBV18, the J gene TRBJ2-1, with 7 bases fitting TRBD1. CDR1 is KGHSH and CDR2 is LQKENI in the germline V gene. Trimming took 2 bases from V and 2 from J; bases not matched to a gene: 3. This CDR3 is built from 15 residues. This CDR3 is CASSPSQGAYNEQFF. In DNA, the CDR3 is TGTGCCAGCTCACCATCCCAGGGGGCCTACAATGAGCAGTTCTTC.

J is TRBJ2-7 and V is TRBV18, with 9 bases that match TRBD1. V gave up 3 bases and J gave up 4 bases; unmatched junction bases: 7. Germline CDR1 reads KGHSH; CDR2 reads LQKENI. The CDR3 extends over 15 amino acids. The CDR3 here is CASSPGQGNEYEQYF. The DNA of the CDR3 is TGTGCCAGCTCACCTGGACAGGGGAACGAATACGAGCAGTACTTC.

The chain has TRBV3-1 (or the pseudogene TRBV3-2) and TRBJ2-2; TRBD1 matches 12 bases. This CDR3 has 17 residues. Losses at the gene ends were 3 bases for V and 6 bases for J; bases not matched to a gene: 8. In germline, CDR1 is LGHDT, CDR2 YNNKEL (reference sequence). Here the CDR3 DNA reads TGTGCCAGCAGCCACCTGGGGGACAGGGGGCGGTCCGGGGAGCTGTTTTTT. Encoded protein: CASSHLGDRGRSGELFF.

This chain links TRBV10-2 with TRBJ2-5, with 9 positions matching TRBD1. In germline, CDR1 is WSHSY, CDR2 SAAADI. V was clipped by 5 bases and J by 5 bases; unmatched bases: 15. The CDR3 totals 17 residues. The CDR3 loop is CASSSLTGTGKGETQYF. The CDR3 DNA is TGCGCCAGCAGTTCTCTCACCGGGACAGGGAAAGGGGAGACCCAGTACTTC.

This clone was found a few times. The J gene is TRBJ1-5, the V gene TRBV5-4; no clear D. From germline, CDR1 is SGHNT and CDR2 YYREEE (reference sequence). CDR3 size: 15 residues. The V gene lost 2 bases and the J gene lost 2 bases, with 11 bases spanning the gap. CDR3 amino acids: CASSFTGSGNQPQHF. The CDR3 DNA is TGTGCCAGCAGCTTTACGGGATCGGGCAATCAGCCCCAGCATTTT.

The V and J genes are TRBV7-9 and TRBJ2-7; D gene ambiguous. CDR1 SEHNR and CDR2 FQNEAQ come from the germline V gene (reference sequence). The CDR3 is made up of 13 amino acids. Trimming shortened V by 3 bases and J by 12 bases, and 18 bases separated the two germline ends. CDR3 loop: CASSFRRLDELYF. CDR3 sequence (DNA): TGTGCCAGCAGCTTCCGCCGACTTGACGAACTGTACTTC.

This rearrangement joins TRBV25-1 to TRBJ2-7; TRBD1 agrees at 9 bases. CDR1 MGHDK and CDR2 SYGVNS come from the germline V gene. This CDR3 comprises 12 residues. V gave up 6 bases and J gave up 5 bases; unmatched junction bases: 2. The CDR3 region has the DNA TGTGCCAGCAGACGGACAGGGGACGAGCAGTACTTC. Protein: CASRRTGDEQYF.

The rearrangement joins TRBV4-3 to TRBJ1-4; D is unclear. Trimming took 1 base from V and 5 from J, leaving 11 bases between them. Per germline, CDR1 LGHNA and CDR2 YSLEER. The CDR3 runs 15 residues. CDR3 sequence (DNA): TGCGCCAGCAGCCAAGGGGTAACAGTAAATGAAAAACTGTTTTTT. This sequence encodes CASSQGVTVNEKLFF.

The J gene is TRBJ2-7, the V gene TRBV7-8, with D maybe TRBD1 (6 bases). The germline V gene has CDR1 SGHVS and CDR2 FQNEAQ. V was clipped by 5 bases and J by 3 bases, with 11 bases between them. This CDR3 has 13 amino acids. The CDR3 is CASSNRQVYEQYF. The CDR3 DNA reads as TGTGCCAGCAGCAACAGACAGGTCTACGAGCAGTACTTC.

The V and J genes are TRBV7-8 and TRBJ2-7, with 8 bases that match TRBD2. Germline V gene sequence: CDR1 SGHVS, CDR2 FQNEAQ. J was trimmed by 4 bases and V by 4 bases; bases with no gene match: 6. The CDR3 spans 14 residues. The CDR3 DNA reads TGTGCCAGCAGCTCTAACGGGAGGGTGTACGAGCAGTACTTC. It encodes CASSSNGRVYEQYF.

The rearrangement joins TRBV11-1 to TRBJ2-7; 7 positions agree with TRBD2. V lost 1 base, J lost 4 bases, and 7 bases stayed unmatched. Germline V gene data show CDR1 as SGHAT and CDR2 as FQDESV (reference sequence). CDR3 length: 15 residues. Here the CDR3 reads CASSLGAGVSYEQYF. The CDR3 bases are TGTGCCAGCAGCTTAGGGGCGGGAGTCTCATACGAGCAGTACTTC.

V gene TRBV19 combines with J gene TRBJ2-4; D is uncertain. The CDR3 covers 16 residues. V was pared by 0 bases and J by 2 bases, with 11 bases between. Germline CDR1 reads LNHDA; CDR2 reads SQIVND (reference sequence). The CDR3 sequence: CASSIEIASTKNIQYF. The CDR3 DNA sequence: TGTGCCAGTAGTATAGAAATAGCCTCTACCAAAAACATTCAGTACTTC.

The chain is built from TRBV7-8 and TRBJ1-2; 9 bases map to TRBD1. The CDR3 spans 16 residues. V shed 0 bases, J shed 7 bases, and the junction held 9 bases outside the gene matches. CDR1 is SGHVS and CDR2 is FQNEAQ in the germline V gene. Here the CDR3 reads CASSLAGTGRIVGYTF. Written as DNA, the CDR3 is TGTGCCAGCAGCTTAGCGGGGACAGGGCGCATTGTTGGCTACACCTTC. The full variable domain, with the rest looked up from reference TRBV7-8 and TRBJ1-2, is GAGVSQSPRYKVAKRGQDVALRCDPISGHVSLFWYQQALGQGPEFLTYFQNEAQLDKSGLPSDRFFAERPEGSVSTLKIQRTQQEDSAVYLCASSLAGTGRIVGYTFGSGTRLTVV.

J is TRBJ2-7 and V is TRBV11-2, with TRBD1 matching over 10 bases. The CDR3 length is 17 residues. From germline, CDR1 is SGHAT and CDR2 FQNNGV. The ends lost 1 base at V and 2 bases at J; junction bases unmatched: 8. In nucleotides, the CDR3 is TGTGCCAGCAGCTTAGTCCGCCGGACAGGGGGACCCTACGAGCAGTACTTC. As protein: CASSLVRRTGGPYEQYF.

This chain links TRBV2 with TRBJ2-3; D possibly corresponds to TRBD2 (5 bases). Germline CDR1 is SNHLY and CDR2 is FYNNEI. The V end was cut by 3 bases, the J end by 2 bases, with 9 bases between. The CDR3 is 14 residues long. CDR3 residues: CASSDSALTDTQYF. DNA for the CDR3: TGTGCCAGCAGTGATAGCGCGCTCACAGATACGCAGTATTTT.